This record looks at one T cell receptor beta chain sequence and its context. Antigen unknown. The entry originates in a study of metastatic and nonmetastatic thyroid tumors. Background on the study: The authors compared repertoires across blood and tumor or nodule tissue from malignant and benign thyroid patients.

Patients underwent thyroid surgery, and none had received any treatment before it. The CDR3 runs to 16 residues. Per germline, CDR1 MNHNS and CDR2 SASEGT. V lost 4 bases and J lost 5; bases outside the gene matches: 9. General observations from the study: Versus benign nodules, malignant thyroid tumors reportedly had significantly higher TCR beta diversity, in blood and tumor.

Authors' methods: CDR3 was compared across clinicopathological groups, and the resulting differences were used to build a distant-metastasis classifier for papillary thyroid cancer. TCRdb reprocessed the PCR reads via MiXCR. None of the V and J calls come from the authors' own analysis; TCRdb made them. The sample shows about 5,500 clones, around 27% of them seen only once. What was sequenced was adjacent normal tissue. The V gene is TRBV6-1, the J gene TRBJ1-5; 9 bases line up with TRBD1. This clonotype originated in a female donor with papillary thyroid cancer or a benign thyroid nodule (not recorded which). Some clones in this sample may be carry-over from other donors' samples. The CDR3 nucleotides are TGTGCCAGCAGTGCACTCCGGGACAGGGATGATCAGCCCCAGCATTTT. It codes for CASSALRDRDDQPQHF.